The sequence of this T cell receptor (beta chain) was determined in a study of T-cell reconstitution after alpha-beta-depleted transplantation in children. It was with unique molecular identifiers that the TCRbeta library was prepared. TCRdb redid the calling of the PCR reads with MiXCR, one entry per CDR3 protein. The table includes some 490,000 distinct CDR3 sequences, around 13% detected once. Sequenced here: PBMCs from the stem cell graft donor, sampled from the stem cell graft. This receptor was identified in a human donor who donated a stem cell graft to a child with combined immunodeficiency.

The CDR3 DNA reads TGTGCCAGCAGCGTAGGAGGTCCGACAGATACGCAGTATTTT. It codes for CASSVGGPTDTQYF. The chain combines TRBV9 with TRBJ2-3, with no clear D. In germline, CDR1 is SGDLS, CDR2 YYNGEE. V shed 0 bases and J shed 3 bases, with 8 bases lying between them. CDR3 length: 14 amino acids.